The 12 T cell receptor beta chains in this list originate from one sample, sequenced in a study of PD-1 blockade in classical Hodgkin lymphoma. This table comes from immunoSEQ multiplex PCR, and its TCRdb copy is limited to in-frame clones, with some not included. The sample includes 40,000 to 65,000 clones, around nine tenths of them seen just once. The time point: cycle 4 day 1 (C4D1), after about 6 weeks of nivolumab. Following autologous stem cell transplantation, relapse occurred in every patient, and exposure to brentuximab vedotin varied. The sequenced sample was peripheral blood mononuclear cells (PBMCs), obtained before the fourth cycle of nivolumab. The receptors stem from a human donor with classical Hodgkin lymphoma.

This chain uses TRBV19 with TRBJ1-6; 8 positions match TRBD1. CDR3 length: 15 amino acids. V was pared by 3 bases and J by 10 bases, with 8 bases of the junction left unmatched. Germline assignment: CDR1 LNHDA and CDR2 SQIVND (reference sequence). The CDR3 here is CASSIMDRDGSPLHF. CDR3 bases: TGTGCCAGTAGTATTATGGACAGGGATGGATCACCCCTCCACTTT.

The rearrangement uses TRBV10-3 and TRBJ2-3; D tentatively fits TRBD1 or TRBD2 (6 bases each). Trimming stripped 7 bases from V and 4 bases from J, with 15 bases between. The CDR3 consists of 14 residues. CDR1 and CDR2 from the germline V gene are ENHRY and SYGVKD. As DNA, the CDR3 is TGTGCCATCAAAAGGGGGACTCTGGCAGATACGCAGTATTTT. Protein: CAIKRGTLADTQYF.

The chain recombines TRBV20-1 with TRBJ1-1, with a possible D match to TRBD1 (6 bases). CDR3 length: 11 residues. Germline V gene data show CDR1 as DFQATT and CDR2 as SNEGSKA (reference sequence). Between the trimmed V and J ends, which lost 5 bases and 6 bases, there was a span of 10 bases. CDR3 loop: CSASRTAEAFF. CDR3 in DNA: TGCAGTGCTTCTCGGACAGCTGAAGCTTTCTTT.

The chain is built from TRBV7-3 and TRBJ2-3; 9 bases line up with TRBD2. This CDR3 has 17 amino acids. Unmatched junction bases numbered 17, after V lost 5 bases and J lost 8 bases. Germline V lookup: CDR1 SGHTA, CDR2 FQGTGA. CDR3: CASSDLGIAGASGTQYF. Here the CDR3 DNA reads TGTGCCAGCAGCGACCTGGGAATAGCGGGGGCCTCTGGTACGCAGTATTTT.

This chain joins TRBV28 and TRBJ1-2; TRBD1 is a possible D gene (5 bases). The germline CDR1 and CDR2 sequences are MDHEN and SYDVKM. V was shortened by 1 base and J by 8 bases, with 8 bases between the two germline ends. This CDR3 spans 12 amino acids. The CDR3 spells CASSLLGVGYTF. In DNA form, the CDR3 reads TGTGCCAGCAGTTTATTGGGGGTAGGCTACACCTTC.

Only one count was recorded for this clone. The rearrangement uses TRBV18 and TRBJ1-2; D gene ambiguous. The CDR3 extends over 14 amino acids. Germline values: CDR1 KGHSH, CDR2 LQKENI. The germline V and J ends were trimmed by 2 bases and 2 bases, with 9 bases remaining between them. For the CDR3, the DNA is TGTGCCAGCTCACCAGTGGCAGAGAACTATGGCTACACCTTC. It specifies CASSPVAENYGYTF.

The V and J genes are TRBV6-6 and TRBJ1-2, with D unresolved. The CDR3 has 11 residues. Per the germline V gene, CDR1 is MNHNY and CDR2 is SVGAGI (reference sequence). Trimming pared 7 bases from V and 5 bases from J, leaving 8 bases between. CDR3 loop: CASTSGYGYTF. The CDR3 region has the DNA TGTGCCAGCACCAGTGGATATGGCTACACCTTC.

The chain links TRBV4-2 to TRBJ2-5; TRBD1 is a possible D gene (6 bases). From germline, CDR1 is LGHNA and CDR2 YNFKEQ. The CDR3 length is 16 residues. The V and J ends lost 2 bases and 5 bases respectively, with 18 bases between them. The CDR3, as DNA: TGTGCCAGCAGCCAATGGGGTTCGCAGGGGCTGGAGACCCAGTACTTC. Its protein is CASSQWGSQGLETQYF.

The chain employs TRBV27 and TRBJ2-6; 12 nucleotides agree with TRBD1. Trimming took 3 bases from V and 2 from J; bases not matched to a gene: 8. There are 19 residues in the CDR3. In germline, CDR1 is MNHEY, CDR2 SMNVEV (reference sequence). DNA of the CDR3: TGTGCCAGCAGTTTTTTCCCGGGACAGGGGGCAACTGGGGCCAACGTCCTGACTTTC. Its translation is CASSFFPGQGATGANVLTF.

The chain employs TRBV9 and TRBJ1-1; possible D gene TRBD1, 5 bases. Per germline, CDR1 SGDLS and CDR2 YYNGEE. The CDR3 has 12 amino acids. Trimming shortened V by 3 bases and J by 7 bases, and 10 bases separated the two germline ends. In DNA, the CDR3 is TGTGCCAGCAGCGCGTCGGGACTTGAAGCTTTCTTT. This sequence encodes CASSASGLEAFF.

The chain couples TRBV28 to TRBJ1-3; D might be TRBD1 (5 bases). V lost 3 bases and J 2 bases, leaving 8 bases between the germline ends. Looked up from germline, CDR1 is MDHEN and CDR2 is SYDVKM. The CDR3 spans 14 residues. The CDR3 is CASSLWGTGNTIYF. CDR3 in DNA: TGTGCCAGCAGTTTGTGGGGGACTGGAAACACCATATATTTT. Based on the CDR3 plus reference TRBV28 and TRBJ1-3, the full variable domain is DVKVTQSSRYLVKRTGEKVFLECVQDMDHENMFWYRQDPGLGLRLIYFSYDVKMKEKGDIPEGYSVSREKKERFSLILESASTNQTSMYLCASSLWGTGNTIYFGEGSWLTVV.

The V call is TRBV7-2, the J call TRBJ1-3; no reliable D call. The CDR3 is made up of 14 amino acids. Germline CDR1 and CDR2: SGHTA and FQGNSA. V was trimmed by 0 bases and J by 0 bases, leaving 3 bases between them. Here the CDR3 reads CASSLAVSGNTIYF. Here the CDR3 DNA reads TGTGCCAGCAGCTTAGCTGTCTCTGGAAACACCATATATTTT.